The clone carrying this TCR beta chain was recorded a few times. Its specificity is unknown. The V gene's germline CDR1 is MDHEN and CDR2 SYDVKM. V lost 8 bases, J lost 2 bases, and 10 bases lay in between. CDR3 length equals 12 residues. The PCR contained 60 Vbeta and 13 Jbeta primers. The assay was immunoSEQ multiplex PCR, and TCRdb's table has in-frame clones only and misses some. The data show 150,000 to 200,000 clones, with roughly 80% seen just once and around 5% held by the top ten. This entry comes from a study of cytomegalovirus exposure and HLA in healthy donors. Findings and limits, study-wide: Later analysis revealed greater clonal expansion in HLA-associated TCR beta chains than in equally common others. DRB1 showed the most TCR associations and HLA-C the fewest in a later analysis, as rates varied by HLA locus. It was assumed in the presence/absence analyses that sequencing depth was roughly uniform across donors.

This clonotype was obtained from a man younger than 35 in good health and CMV-seronegative. Material for sequencing was PBMCs. The chain combines TRBV28 with TRBJ2-7; D is possibly TRBD1 (6 bases). CDR3 sequence: CASEQGPYEQYF. In nucleotides, the CDR3 is TGTGCCAGCGAACAGGGTCCCTACGAGCAGTACTTC.